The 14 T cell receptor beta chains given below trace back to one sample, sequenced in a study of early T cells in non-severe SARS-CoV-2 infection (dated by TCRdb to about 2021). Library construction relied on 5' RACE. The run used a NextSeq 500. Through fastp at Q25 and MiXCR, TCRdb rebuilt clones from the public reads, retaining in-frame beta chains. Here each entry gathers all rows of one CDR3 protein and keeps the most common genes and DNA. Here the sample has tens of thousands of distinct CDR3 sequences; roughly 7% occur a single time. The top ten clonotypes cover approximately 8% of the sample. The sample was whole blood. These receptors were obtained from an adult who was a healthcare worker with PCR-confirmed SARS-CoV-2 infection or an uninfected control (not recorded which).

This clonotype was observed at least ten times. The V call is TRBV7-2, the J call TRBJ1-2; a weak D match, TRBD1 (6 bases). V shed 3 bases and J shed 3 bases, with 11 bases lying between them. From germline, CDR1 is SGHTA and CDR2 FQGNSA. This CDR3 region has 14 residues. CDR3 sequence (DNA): TGTGCCAGCAGCTTCACAGGGTTTGACTATGGCTACACCTTC. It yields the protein CASSFTGFDYGYTF.

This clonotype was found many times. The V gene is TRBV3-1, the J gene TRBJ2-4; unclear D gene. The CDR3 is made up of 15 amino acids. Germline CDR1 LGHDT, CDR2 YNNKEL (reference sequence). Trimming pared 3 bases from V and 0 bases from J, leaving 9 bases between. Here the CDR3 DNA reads TGTGCCAGCAGCCATTCCACGGTAGCCAAAAACATTCAGTACTTC. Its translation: CASSHSTVAKNIQYF.

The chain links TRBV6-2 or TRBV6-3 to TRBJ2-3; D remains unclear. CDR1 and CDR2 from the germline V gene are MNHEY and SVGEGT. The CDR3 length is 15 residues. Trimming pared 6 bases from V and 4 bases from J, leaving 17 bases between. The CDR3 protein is CASRQRFFSPDTQYF. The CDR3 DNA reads TGTGCCAGCAGGCAAAGATTCTTCTCGCCAGATACGCAGTATTTT.

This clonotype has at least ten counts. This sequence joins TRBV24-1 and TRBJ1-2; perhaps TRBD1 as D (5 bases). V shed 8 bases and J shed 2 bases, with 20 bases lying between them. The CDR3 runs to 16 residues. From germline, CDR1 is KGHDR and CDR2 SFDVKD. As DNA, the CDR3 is TGTGCCACCAATGGACTAACCCAAGGGGAGAACTATGGCTACACCTTC. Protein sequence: CATNGLTQGENYGYTF.

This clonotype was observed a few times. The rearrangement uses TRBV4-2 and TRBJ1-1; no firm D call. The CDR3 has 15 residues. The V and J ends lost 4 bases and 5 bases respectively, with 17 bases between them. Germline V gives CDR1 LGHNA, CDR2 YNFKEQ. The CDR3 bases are TGTGCCAGCAGCCCAAAGCCCGGAGTAAAAACTGAAGCTTTCTTT. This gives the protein CASSPKPGVKTEAFF.

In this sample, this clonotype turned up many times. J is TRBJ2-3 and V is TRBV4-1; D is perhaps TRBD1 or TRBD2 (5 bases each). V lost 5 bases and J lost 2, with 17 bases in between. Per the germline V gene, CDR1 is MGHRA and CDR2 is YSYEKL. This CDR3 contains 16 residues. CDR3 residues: CASSKGWGVNTDTQYF. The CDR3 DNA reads TGCGCCAGCAGCAAGGGGTGGGGAGTAAACACAGATACGCAGTATTTT.

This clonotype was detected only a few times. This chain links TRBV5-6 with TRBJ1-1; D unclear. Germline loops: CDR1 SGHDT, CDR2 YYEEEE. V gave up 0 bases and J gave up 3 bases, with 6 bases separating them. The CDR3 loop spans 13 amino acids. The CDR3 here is CASSLVRHTEAFF. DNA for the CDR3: TGTGCCAGCAGCTTGGTCAGGCACACTGAAGCTTTCTTT.

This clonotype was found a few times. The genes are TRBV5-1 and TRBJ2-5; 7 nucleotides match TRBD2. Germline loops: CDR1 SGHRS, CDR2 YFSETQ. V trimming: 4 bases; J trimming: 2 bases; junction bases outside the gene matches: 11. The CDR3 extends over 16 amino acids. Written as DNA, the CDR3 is TGCGCCAGCAGCCCCTACCGGGGGGTGGATCAAGAGACCCAGTACTTC. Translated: CASSPYRGVDQETQYF. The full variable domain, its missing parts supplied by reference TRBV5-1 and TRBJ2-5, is KAGVTQTPRYLIKTRGQQVTLSCSPISGHRSVSWYQQTPGQGLQFLFEYFSETQRNKGNFPGRFSGRQFSNSRSEMNVSTLELGDSALYLCASSPYRGVDQETQYFGPGTRLLVL.

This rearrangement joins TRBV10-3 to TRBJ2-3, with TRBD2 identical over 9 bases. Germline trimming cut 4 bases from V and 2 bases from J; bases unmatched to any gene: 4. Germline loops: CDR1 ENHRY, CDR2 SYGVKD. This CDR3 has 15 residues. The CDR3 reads CAISVSGGHTDTQYF. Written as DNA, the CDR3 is TGTGCCATCAGTGTTAGCGGGGGCCACACAGATACGCAGTATTTT.

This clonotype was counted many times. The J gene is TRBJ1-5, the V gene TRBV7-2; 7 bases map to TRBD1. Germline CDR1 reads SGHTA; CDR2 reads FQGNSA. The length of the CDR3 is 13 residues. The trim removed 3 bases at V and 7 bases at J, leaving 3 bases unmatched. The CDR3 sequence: CASSFNRGQPQHF. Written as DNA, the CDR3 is TGTGCCAGCAGCTTTAACAGGGGACAGCCCCAGCATTTT.

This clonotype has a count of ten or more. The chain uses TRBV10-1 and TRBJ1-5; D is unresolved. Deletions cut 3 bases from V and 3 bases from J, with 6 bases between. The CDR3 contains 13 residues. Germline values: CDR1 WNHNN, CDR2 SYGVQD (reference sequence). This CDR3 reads CASSEQYNQPQHF. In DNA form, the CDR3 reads TGCGCCAGCAGTGAACAGTACAATCAGCCCCAGCATTTT.

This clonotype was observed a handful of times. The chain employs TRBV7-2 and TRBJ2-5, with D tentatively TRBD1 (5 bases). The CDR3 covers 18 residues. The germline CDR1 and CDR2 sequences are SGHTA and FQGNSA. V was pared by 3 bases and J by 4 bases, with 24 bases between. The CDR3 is CASSFLNPGSSLGETQYF. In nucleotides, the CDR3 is TGTGCCAGCAGCTTTCTAAACCCAGGGTCGAGTCTGGGAGAGACCCAGTACTTC.

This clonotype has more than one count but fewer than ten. The DNA for the CDR3 is TGTGCCAGCAGCTTGAAGGGGACATCCTATAATTCACCCCTCCACTTT. The encoded protein is CASSLKGTSYNSPLHF. The genes are TRBV11-2 and TRBJ1-6, with D possibly TRBD1 on 6 matching bases. CDR1 and CDR2 from the germline V gene are SGHAT and FQNNGV. The CDR3 runs to 16 residues. Trimming cost V 3 bases and J 1 base, with 10 bases left between them. Full variable domain (remainder filled in from reference TRBV11-2 and TRBJ1-6): EAGVAQSPRYKIIEKRQSVAFWCNPISGHATLYWYQQILGQGPKLLIQFQNNGVVDDSQLPKDRFSAERLKGVDSTLKIQPAKLEDSAVYLCASSLKGTSYNSPLHFGNGTRLTVT.

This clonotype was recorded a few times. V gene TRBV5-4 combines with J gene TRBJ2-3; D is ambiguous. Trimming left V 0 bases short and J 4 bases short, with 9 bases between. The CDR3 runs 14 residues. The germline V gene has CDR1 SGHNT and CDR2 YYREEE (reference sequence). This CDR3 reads CASSLAKGADTQYF. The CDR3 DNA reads TGTGCCAGCAGCTTGGCCAAAGGTGCAGATACGCAGTATTTT.